Shown below are 14 T cell receptor beta chains from a single sample sequenced in a study of T cell responses to AZD1222 COVID-19 vaccine (dated by TCRdb to about 2021). The time point label of this sample denotes: about 28 days (+/-7) after the second vaccine dose. The protocol used for the library was the immunoSEQ multiplex PCR assay. As stored in TCRdb, this immuneACCESS dataset retains in-frame rearrangements with V and J assigned. A fraction of the clones does not appear; measured against another copy, unresolved V genes explain less than half of the discrepancy, and the remainder lacks a known reason. A total of about 130,000 clones appear in this sample, nearly 90% of them only once. Jointly, the top ten make up 4.5% to 6.5% of the sample. Sequencing used peripheral blood, obtained 28 days after the second AZD1222 dose. These receptor sequences come from an adult who received the AZD1222 COVID-19 vaccine.

The chain couples TRBV3-1 (or the pseudogene TRBV3-2) to TRBJ1-2, with TRBD1 as a possible D gene (5 bases). CDR3 length: 15 residues. Looked up from germline, CDR1 is LGHDT and CDR2 is YNNKEL (reference sequence). Trimming removed 4 bases from V and 0 bases from J, with 12 bases in between. In nucleotides, the CDR3 is TGTGCCAGCAGCCCAGGGCCGCGATCTAACTATGGCTACACCTTC. Protein: CASSPGPRSNYGYTF.

The sample holds one count of this clone. The chain carries TRBV30 and TRBJ2-5; the match to TRBD1 covers 7 bases. CDR1 and CDR2 from the germline V gene are GTSNPN and SVGIG (reference sequence). The CDR3 is 13 residues long. Unmatched junction bases numbered 6, after V lost 3 bases and J lost 5 bases. The CDR3 here is CAWSRDRGETQYF. CDR3 sequence (DNA): TGTGCCTGGAGCCGGGACAGAGGGGAGACCCAGTACTTC.

The chain couples TRBV10-3 to TRBJ1-4; 10 nucleotides align to TRBD1. In germline, CDR1 is ENHRY, CDR2 SYGVKD. The CDR3 has 15 amino acids. V was clipped by 0 bases and J by 8 bases; unmatched bases: 3. CDR3 sequence (DNA): TGTGCCATCAGTGAGTCAGACAGGGGGCGAGAAAAACTGTTTTTT. Translated: CAISESDRGREKLFF.

V usage is TRBV2 and J usage is TRBJ1-1, with no clear D. Trimming removed 8 bases from V and 6 bases from J, with 13 bases in between. There are 12 residues in the CDR3. Germline loops: CDR1 SNHLY, CDR2 FYNNEI. The chain's CDR3 is CASGFAEAEAFF. In nucleotides, the CDR3 is TGTGCCAGCGGTTTCGCGGAGGCTGAAGCTTTCTTT.

The chain carries TRBV6-1 and TRBJ1-5, with 7 bases fitting TRBD1. This CDR3 region has 15 residues. Germline V gene sequence: CDR1 MNHNS, CDR2 SASEGT. J gave up 4 bases and V 9 bases, and 12 bases lay outside the gene matches. The DNA for the CDR3 is TGTGCCAGTCTACAGGGGACGGGCGGGAATCAGCCCCAGCATTTT. This encodes CASLQGTGGNQPQHF.

The chain uses TRBV3-1 (or the pseudogene TRBV3-2) and TRBJ1-2, with 10 bases fitting TRBD1. The V gene's germline CDR1 is LGHDT and CDR2 YNNKEL (reference sequence). The ends lost 4 bases at V and 6 bases at J; junction bases unmatched: 5. The CDR3 is 14 residues long. DNA of the CDR3: TGTGCCAGCAGCCCGACAGGGGGCGCGCATGGCTACACCTTC. This encodes CASSPTGGAHGYTF.

The chain employs TRBV9 and TRBJ1-1; D ambiguous. CDR3 size: 12 residues. Germline lookup yields CDR1 SGDLS and CDR2 YYNGEE. V shed 0 bases and J shed 10 bases, with 10 bases lying between them. In DNA, the CDR3 is TGTGCCAGCAGCGTAGATCTCTCTGTAGCTTTCTTT. Protein sequence: CASSVDLSVAFF.

This clone has at least ten counts. V gene TRBV6-5 combines with J gene TRBJ2-7, with a tentative D call TRBD2 (5 bases). The V and J ends lost 2 bases and 0 bases respectively, with 8 bases between them. The CDR3 is made up of 14 amino acids. Germline assignment: CDR1 MNHEY and CDR2 SVGAGI. This chain's CDR3 is CASSYRGFSYEQYF. The CDR3 DNA is TGTGCCAGCAGTTACCGAGGGTTCTCCTACGAGCAGTACTTC.

The CDR3 region is CASRLDRGSFGQPQHF. CDR3 nucleotide sequence: TGTGCCAGCAGACTGGACAGGGGGTCTTTCGGTCAGCCCCAGCATTTT. The chain recombines TRBV6-6 with TRBJ1-5; 10 nucleotides line up with TRBD1. CDR1 is MNHNY and CDR2 is SVGAGI in the germline V gene (reference sequence). Trimming removed 6 bases from V and 6 bases from J; junction bases left unmatched: 11. There are 16 residues in the CDR3.

Written as DNA, the CDR3 is TGCAGCTTTGGGCGGGGCGGGAGGTACAATGAGCAGTTCTTC. Its protein is CSFGRGGRYNEQFF. This chain connects TRBV29-1 to TRBJ2-1, with 8 bases aligning to TRBD2. V trimming: 8 bases; J trimming: 4 bases; junction bases outside the gene matches: 10. CDR1 is SQVTM, CDR2 ANQGSEA, per germline. The CDR3 runs 14 residues.

The CDR3 spells CAWSGSAGGEQYF. The CDR3 DNA follows: TGTGCCTGGAGTGGGAGTGCCGGGGGCGAGCAGTACTTC. The genes are TRBV30 and TRBJ2-7, with D maybe TRBD2 (6 bases). Germline V gene data show CDR1 as GTSNPN and CDR2 as SVGIG (reference sequence). The CDR3 runs to 13 residues. Deletions cut 1 base from V and 6 bases from J, with 13 bases between.

The genes are TRBV23-1 and TRBJ1-2; 7 bases line up with TRBD1. TRBV23-1 is labeled an ORF, and its function is uncertain. This CDR3 is 12 amino acids long. The V gene end was trimmed by 8 bases and the J gene end by 14 bases; junction bases not matched to a gene: 14. The CDR3 sequence: CASLLWKGAETF. In DNA form, the CDR3 reads TGCGCCAGCCTGCTTTGGAAGGGGGCTGAAACCTTC.

The chain employs TRBV28 and TRBJ2-5; no reliable D call. CDR3 length: 14 amino acids. Trimming took off 1 base at V and 2 bases at J, with 8 bases between the two ends. Germline V gene lookup returns CDR1 MDHEN and CDR2 SYDVKM. CDR3 sequence: CASSLLGRQETQYF. The CDR3 region has the DNA TGTGCCAGCAGTTTATTGGGCAGACAAGAGACCCAGTACTTC.

This clone was seen only a few times. The rearrangement links TRBV5-6 to TRBJ1-4, with D unresolved. CDR1 and CDR2 from the germline V gene are SGHDT and YYEEEE. With 1 base removed from V and 2 bases from J, the gap between germline ends came to 15 bases. The CDR3 is 17 residues long. The CDR3 sequence: CASSLLLGKRTNEKLFF. Written as DNA, the CDR3 is TGTGCCAGCAGCTTGTTATTGGGGAAAAGGACTAATGAAAAACTGTTTTTT.